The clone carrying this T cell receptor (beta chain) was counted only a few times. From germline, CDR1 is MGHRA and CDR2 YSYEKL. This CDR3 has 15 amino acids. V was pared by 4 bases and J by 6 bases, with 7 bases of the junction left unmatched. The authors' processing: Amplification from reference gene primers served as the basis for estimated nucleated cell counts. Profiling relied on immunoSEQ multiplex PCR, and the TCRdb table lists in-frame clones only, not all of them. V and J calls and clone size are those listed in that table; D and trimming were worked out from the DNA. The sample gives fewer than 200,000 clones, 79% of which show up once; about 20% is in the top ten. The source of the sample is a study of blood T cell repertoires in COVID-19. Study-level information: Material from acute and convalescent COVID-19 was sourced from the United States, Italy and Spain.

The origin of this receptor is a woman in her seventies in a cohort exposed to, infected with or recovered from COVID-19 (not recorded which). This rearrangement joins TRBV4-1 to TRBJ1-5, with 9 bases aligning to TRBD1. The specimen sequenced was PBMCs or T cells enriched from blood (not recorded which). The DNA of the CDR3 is TGCGCCAGCAGCCGTACACAGGGGGCGGTTCAGCCCCAGCATTTT. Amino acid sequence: CASSRTQGAVQPQHF.